A selection of T cell receptor beta chains follows, all from one sample in a study of cytomegalovirus exposure and HLA in healthy donors. Profiled with immunoSEQ multiplex PCR; TCRdb holds only in-frame clones, not every one. The sample includes 120,000 to 150,000 clones, over 80% of them seen just once. Sequenced sample: PBMCs. The receptors were gathered from a male donor in good health and CMV-seronegative. The CDR3 runs from the conserved cysteine through the conserved F or W. A D gene is named only where the DNA matches it firmly.

CDR3	D	V	J
CASNTAGSIHQPQHF	NA	TRBV28	TRBJ1-5
CASRNRGLDYGYTF	TRBD1	TRBV27	TRBJ1-2
CASTPSMAAFYEQYF	NA	TRBV19	TRBJ2-7
CASSVLSGRGDEQYF	NA	TRBV6-1	TRBJ2-7
CASSVEGRGSSPLHF	NA	TRBV9	TRBJ1-6
CASSRGTVVDTQYF	NA	TRBV4-1	TRBJ2-3
CASKTGYNSPLHF	NA	TRBV28	TRBJ1-6
CASSSTSGPPEEQYF	TRBD2	TRBV7-9	TRBJ2-7
CASTPSGTAVLGAYNSPLHF	NA	TRBV19	TRBJ1-6
CASSFYGTVVSYEQYF	TRBD1	TRBV7-2	NA